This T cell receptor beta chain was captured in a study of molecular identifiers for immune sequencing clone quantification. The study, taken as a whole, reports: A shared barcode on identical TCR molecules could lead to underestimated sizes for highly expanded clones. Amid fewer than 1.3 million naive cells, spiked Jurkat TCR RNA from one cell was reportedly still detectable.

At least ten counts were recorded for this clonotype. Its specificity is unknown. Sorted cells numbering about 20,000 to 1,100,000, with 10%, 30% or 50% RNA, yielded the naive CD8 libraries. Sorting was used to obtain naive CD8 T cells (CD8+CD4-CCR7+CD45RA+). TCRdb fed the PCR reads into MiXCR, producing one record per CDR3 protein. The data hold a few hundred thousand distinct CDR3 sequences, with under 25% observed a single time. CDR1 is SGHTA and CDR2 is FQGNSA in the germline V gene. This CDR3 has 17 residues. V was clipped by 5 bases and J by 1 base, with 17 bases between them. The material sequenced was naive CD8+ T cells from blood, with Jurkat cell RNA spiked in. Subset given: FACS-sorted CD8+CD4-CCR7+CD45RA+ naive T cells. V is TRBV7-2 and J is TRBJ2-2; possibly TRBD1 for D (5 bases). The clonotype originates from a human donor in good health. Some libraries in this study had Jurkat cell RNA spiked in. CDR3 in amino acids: CASSVGASQLNTGELFF. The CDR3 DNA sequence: TGTGCCAGCAGCGTAGGGGCGTCCCAGTTGAACACCGGGGAGCTGTTTTTT. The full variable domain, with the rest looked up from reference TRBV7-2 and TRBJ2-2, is GAGVSQSPSNKVTEKGKDVELRCDPISGHTALYWYRQSLGQGLEFLIYFQGNSAPDKSGLPSDRFSAERTGGSVSTLTIQRTQQEDSAVYLCASSVGASQLNTGELFFGEGSRLTVL.